These T cell receptor beta chains were read from a single sample in a study of T cell repertoires in cytomegalovirus infection. Antigens for these TCRs are unknown. MiXCR, run by TCRdb on the reads, gives a single entry per CDR3 protein. Of roughly 500,000 distinct CDR3 sequences in the sample, 25% to 35% are singletons; the top ten hold 17%. The sample here was cultured PBMCs, taken from culture after CMV antigen stimulation. These receptor sequences come from a human donor in good health (CMV status not recorded). Some clones in this sample may be carry-over from other donors' samples. Both conserved end residues are part of each CDR3. D genes are given only for firm matches. A row's size may be missing; if present it is once, few, many or a size class.

TRBV19	-	TRBJ2-1	TRBD2	CASSLVGASGSNEQFF	TGTGCCAGTAGTCTCGTCGGGGCTAGCGGGAGCAATGAGCAGTTCTTC
TRBV12-3/TRBV12-4	-	TRBJ2-1	-	CASRATSYNEQFF	TGTGCCAGCAGAGCCACCTCCTACAATGAGCAGTTCTTC
TRBV7-2	many	TRBJ2-1	TRBD2	CASWPSGKGSYNEQFF	TGTGCCAGCTGGCCTAGCGGGAAGGGGTCCTACAATGAGCAGTTCTTC
TRBV7-2	-	TRBJ1-2	TRBD1	CASSPGQETSSDTF	TGTGCCAGCAGCCCGGGACAGGAGACCTCTTCAGACACCTTC
TRBV2	-	TRBJ2-3	TRBD2	CASTTSGSGDTQYF	TGTGCCAGCACGACTAGCGGGAGTGGAGATACGCAGTATTTT
TRBV7-9	few	TRBJ1-3	TRBD1	CASSLGRGHGNTIYF	TGTGCCAGCAGCTTAGGAAGGGGGCACGGAAACACCATATATTTT
TRBV29-1	-	TRBJ2-1	-	CSVVGARGTEYNEQFF	TGCAGCGTTGTTGGGGCCCGAGGGACCGAGTACAATGAGCAGTTCTTC
TRBV10-3	-	TRBJ2-2	-	CAISESPGELFF	TGTGCCATCAGTGAGTCTCCCGGGGAGCTGTTTTTT
TRBV9	few	TRBJ2-7	TRBD2	CASSVEDTSGYYEQYF	TGTGCCAGCAGCGTAGAGGATACTAGCGGCTACTACGAGCAGTACTTC
TRBV12-3/TRBV12-4	-	TRBJ1-1	-	CASRDRRATEAFF	TGTGCCAGCCGGGACCGTCGGGCCACTGAAGCTTTCTTT
TRBV7-9	few	TRBJ2-1	-	CASNQLSSYNEQFF	TGTGCCAGCAATCAGTTAAGCTCCTACAATGAGCAGTTCTTC
TRBV30	-	TRBJ2-5	-	CAWSVRGGSETQYF	TGTGCCTGGAGTGTACGCGGGGGCTCTGAGACCCAGTACTTC
TRBV24-1	-	TRBJ2-2	TRBD1	CATSRQGFTGELFF	TGTGCCACCAGTCGACAGGGTTTCACCGGGGAGCTGTTTTTT
TRBV28	-	TRBJ2-7	-	CASNLLRGSSYEQYF	TGTGCCAGCAATCTTCTCAGGGGTAGCTCCTACGAGCAGTACTTC
TRBV6-6	-	TRBJ1-4	-	CASWYEKLFF	TGTGCCAGCTGGTACGAAAAACTGTTTTTT
TRBV6-2/TRBV6-3	few	TRBJ2-7	-	CASSHSPYEQYF	TGTGCCAGCAGCCATAGCCCCTACGAGCAGTACTTC
TRBV30	-	TRBJ1-1	-	CAWSSGTRLRNTEAFF	TGTGCCTGGAGTTCTGGGACCCGCCTTAGGAACACTGAAGCTTTCTTT
TRBV7-3	few	TRBJ2-5	TRBD2	CASSLGGLAGKETQYF	TGTGCCAGCAGCTTAGGGGGACTAGCGGGGAAAGAGACCCAGTACTTC
TRBV7-3	few	TRBJ1-1	TRBD1	CASSSQGVGTEAFF	TGTGCCAGCAGCTCACAGGGGGTGGGCACTGAAGCTTTCTTT
TRBV20-1	-	TRBJ1-5	TRBD1	CSARSAGGRNQPQHF	TGCAGTGCTAGAAGTGCAGGGGGTCGGAATCAGCCCCAGCATTTT
TRBV7-2	-	TRBJ2-2	-	CASSLVQGRAGELFF	TGTGCCAGCAGCTTAGTACAGGGAAGGGCCGGGGAGCTGTTTTTT
TRBV6-2/TRBV6-3	few	TRBJ2-7	TRBD1	CASSYRDRVGYEQYF	TGTGCCAGCAGTTACCGGGACAGGGTAGGTTACGAGCAGTACTTC
TRBV19	-	TRBJ2-5	-	CASSITVQETQYF	TGTGCCAGTAGTATTACAGTCCAAGAGACCCAGTACTTC